Listed here is a single TCR beta chain. The target antigen is unknown. Primers for the PCR totalled 60 Vbeta and 13 Jbeta. TCRdb keeps only in-frame clones here, not all; method: immunoSEQ multiplex PCR. The table has 100,000 to 150,000 clones, roughly 76% seen once; the top ten hold 3% to 4%. This entry comes from a study of cytomegalovirus exposure and HLA in healthy donors. Study results and limitations: Later on, analysis showed that most CMV-associated TCR beta chains appeared to be HLA-restricted. Later analysis identified several of the most significant clusters that appeared linked to common viral pathogens. Among the CMV-associated chains, a few were confirmed in vitro as specific for CMV antigens.

Source material: PBMCs. This receptor was obtained from a woman in her forties or fifties in good health and CMV-seronegative.

The CDR3 sequence is CASSRGEGGNTGELFF. The CDR3 DNA is TGTGCCAGCAGCCGCGGGGAGGGCGGCAACACCGGGGAGCTGTTTTTT. The rearrangement uses TRBV7-8 and TRBJ2-2; 7 bases align to TRBD2. The V gene's germline CDR1 is SGHVS and CDR2 FQNEAQ. After removal of 5 bases from V and 2 bases from J, the junction contained 8 bases not matched to a gene. The CDR3 consists of 16 residues.